This TCR beta chain was identified during a study of T cell responses to AZD1222 COVID-19 vaccine. General observations from the study: Baseline seropositivity occurred in only a handful of AZD1222 recipients. Donors in the cohort were predominantly white British and more often female, and clonal diversity was possibly underestimated.

V dropped 10 bases and J dropped 5 bases, with 12 bases sitting between them. This CDR3 has 12 amino acids. Per germline, CDR1 ENHRY and CDR2 SYGVKD. This clone was detected only once. The antigen remains undetermined. The assay was immunoSEQ multiplex PCR, and TCRdb's table has in-frame clones only and misses some. This table has some 170,000 clones, about 90% appearing once. The sequence was collected from an adult who received the MenACWY meningococcal vaccine as a control. Sequences were derived from peripheral blood, sampled 28 days after the second dose of the MenACWY control vaccine. The chain links TRBV10-3 to TRBJ2-1, with D maybe TRBD1 (5 bases). The CDR3 sequence is CATSQGDNEQFF. The CDR3 nucleotides read TGTGCCACCTCCCAGGGCGACAATGAGCAGTTCTTC.